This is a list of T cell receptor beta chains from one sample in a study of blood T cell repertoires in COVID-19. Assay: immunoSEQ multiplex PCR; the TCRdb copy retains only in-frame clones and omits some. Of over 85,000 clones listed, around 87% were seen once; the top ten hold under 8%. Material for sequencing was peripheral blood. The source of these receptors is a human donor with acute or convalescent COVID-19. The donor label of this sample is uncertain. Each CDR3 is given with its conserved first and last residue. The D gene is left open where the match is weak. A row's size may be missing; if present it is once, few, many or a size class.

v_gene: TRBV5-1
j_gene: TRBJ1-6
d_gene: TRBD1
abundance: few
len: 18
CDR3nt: TGCGCCAGCAGTGGGACAGGGGGCCTCAGCTCCTATAATTCACCCCTCCACTTT
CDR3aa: CASSGTGGLSSYNSPLHF

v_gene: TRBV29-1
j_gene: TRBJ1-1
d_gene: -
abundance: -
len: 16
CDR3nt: TGCAGCGTTCTCACCCTTTCGACATTTTCGAACACTGAAGCTTTCTTT
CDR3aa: CSVLTLSTFSNTEAFF

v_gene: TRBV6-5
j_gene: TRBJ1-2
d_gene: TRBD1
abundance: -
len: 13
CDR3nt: TGTGCCAGCAGAACAGGGGGCGAGGACGGCTACACCTTC
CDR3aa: CASRTGGEDGYTF

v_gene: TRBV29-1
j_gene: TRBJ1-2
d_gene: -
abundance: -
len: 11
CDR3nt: TGCAGCGTTCCGGGTCCTTATGGCTACACCTTC
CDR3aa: CSVPGPYGYTF

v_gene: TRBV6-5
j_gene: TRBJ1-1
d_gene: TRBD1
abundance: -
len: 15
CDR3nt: TGTGCCAGCACCTTTTCGACAGGGGGTGGCACTGAAGCTTTCTTT
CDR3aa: CASTFSTGGGTEAFF

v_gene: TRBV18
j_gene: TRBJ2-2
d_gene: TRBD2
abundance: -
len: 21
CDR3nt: TGTGCCAGCTCACGCCTGCTAGGACTAGCGGGGGCCTCCGCGAACACCGGGGAGCTGTTTTTT
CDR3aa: CASSRLLGLAGASANTGELFF

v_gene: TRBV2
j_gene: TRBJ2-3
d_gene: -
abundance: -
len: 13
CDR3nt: TGTGCCAGCCGAACAGGGTTCACAGATACGCAGTATTTT
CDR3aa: CASRTGFTDTQYF

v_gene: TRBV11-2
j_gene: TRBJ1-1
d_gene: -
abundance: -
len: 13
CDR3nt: TGTGCCAGCAGCTGGACAGAGGGTCTCGAAGCTTTCTTT
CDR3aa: CASSWTEGLEAFF

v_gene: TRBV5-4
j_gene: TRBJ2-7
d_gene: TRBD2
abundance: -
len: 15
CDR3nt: TGTGCCAGCAGCTTGACTAGCGGCATTCAGAACGAGCAGTACTTC
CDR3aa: CASSLTSGIQNEQYF

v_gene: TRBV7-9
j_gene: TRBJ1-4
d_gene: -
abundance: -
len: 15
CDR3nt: TGTGCCAGCAGCTTAGGGCGGGCAACTAATGAAAAACTGTTTTTT
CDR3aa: CASSLGRATNEKLFF

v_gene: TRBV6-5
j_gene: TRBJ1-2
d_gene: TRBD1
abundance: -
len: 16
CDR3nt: TGTGCCAGCAGTTACTCACGGACAGGGGATGTGAGCGGCTACACCTTC
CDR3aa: CASSYSRTGDVSGYTF

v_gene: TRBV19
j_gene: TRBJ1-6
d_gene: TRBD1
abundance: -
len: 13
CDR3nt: TGTGCCAGTAGGGGACAGCTCGATTCACCCCTCCACTTT
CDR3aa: CASRGQLDSPLHF

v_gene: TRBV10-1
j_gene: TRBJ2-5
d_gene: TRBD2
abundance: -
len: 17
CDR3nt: TGCGCCAGCAGTGAGTCGAAGCGGGGGGCCTCGGGTGAGACCCAGTACTTC
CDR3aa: CASSESKRGASGETQYF

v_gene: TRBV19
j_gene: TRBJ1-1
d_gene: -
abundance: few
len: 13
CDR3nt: TGTGCCAGTAGTTTGATCGGGTTCCCTGAAGCTTTCTTT
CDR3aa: CASSLIGFPEAFF

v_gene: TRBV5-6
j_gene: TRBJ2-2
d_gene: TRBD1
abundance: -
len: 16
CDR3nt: TGTGCCAGCAGCTTCTACAGGGGGCGGTTACCCGGGGAGCTGTTTTTT
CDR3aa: CASSFYRGRLPGELFF

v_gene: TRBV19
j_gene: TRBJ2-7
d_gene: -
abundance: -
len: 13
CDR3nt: TGTGCCAGTAGTTTTCGACAAGGGGGTGAGCAGTACTTC
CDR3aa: CASSFRQGGEQYF

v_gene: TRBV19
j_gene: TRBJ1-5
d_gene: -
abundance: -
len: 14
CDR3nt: TGTGCCAGTAGTCCTAGGGGTGGGCATCAGCCCCAGCATTTT
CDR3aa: CASSPRGGHQPQHF

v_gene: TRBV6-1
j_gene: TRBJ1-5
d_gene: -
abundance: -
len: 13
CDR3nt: TGTGCCAGCAGTGAAGTGGTCAGTCAGCCCCAGCATTTT
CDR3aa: CASSEVVSQPQHF

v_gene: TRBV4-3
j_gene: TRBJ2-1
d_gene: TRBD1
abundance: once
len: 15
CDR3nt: TGCGCCAGCAGCCAAGGGACAGGGGACGACAATGAGCAGTTCTTC
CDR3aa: CASSQGTGDDNEQFF

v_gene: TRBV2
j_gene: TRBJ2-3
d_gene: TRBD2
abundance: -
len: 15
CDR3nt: TGTGCCAGCCTTGGTAGCGGGGTCCCCACAGATACGCAGTATTTT
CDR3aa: CASLGSGVPTDTQYF

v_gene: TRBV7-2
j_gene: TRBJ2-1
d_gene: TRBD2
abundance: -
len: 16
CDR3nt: TGTGCCAGCAGCTTCAAGAGCGGGGGGGGCTACAATGAGCAGTTCTTC
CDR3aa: CASSFKSGGGYNEQFF

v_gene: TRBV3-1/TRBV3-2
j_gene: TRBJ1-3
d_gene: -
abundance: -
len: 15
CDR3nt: TGTGCCAGCAGCCAAGGAGCGAACTCTGGAAACACCATATATTTT
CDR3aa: CASSQGANSGNTIYF

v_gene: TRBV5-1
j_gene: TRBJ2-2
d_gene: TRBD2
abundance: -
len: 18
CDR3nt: TGCGCCAGCAGCTCCTCGGCCAGCGGGGGGGTTCTGGCCGGGGAGCTGTTTTTT
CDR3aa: CASSSSASGGVLAGELFF

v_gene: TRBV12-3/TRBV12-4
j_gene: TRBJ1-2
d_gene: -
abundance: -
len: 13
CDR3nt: TGTGCCAGCAGCCTAACAGGCCTTTATGGCTACACCTTC
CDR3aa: CASSLTGLYGYTF

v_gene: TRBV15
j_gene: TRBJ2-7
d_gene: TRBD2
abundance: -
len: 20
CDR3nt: TGTGCCACCAGCAGAGATCGCTCGGGTAGCGGGGGCCCACCCCTTGGCGAGCAGTACTTC
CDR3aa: CATSRDRSGSGGPPLGEQYF

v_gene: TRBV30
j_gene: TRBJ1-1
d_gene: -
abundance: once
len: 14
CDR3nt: TGTGCCACTCACTCCAGGGTGGGAAACACTGAAGCTTTCTTT
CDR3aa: CATHSRVGNTEAFF

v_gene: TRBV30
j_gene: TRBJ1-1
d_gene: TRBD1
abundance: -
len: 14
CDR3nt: TGTGCCTGGAGTGTACAGGGGGCAGTCACTGAAGCTTTCTTT
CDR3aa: CAWSVQGAVTEAFF

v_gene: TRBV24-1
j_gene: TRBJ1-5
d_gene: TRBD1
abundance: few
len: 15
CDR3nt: TGTGCCACCAGTGATCCCGGACAGGGGAATCAGCCCCAGCATTTT
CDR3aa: CATSDPGQGNQPQHF

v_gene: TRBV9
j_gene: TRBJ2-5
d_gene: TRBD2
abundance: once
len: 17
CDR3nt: TGTGCCAGCAGCGTAGCCCCACCGGCTAGCGGGGGCGAGACCCAGTACTTC
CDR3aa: CASSVAPPASGGETQYF

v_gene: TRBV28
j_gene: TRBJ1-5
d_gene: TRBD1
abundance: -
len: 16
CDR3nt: TGTGCCAGCAGTTTAACCAGGGGGATAGGCAATCAGCCCCAGCATTTT
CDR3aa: CASSLTRGIGNQPQHF

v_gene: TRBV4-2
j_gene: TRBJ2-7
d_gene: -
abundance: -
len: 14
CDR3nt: TGTGCCAGCGCCGCTTTCAGGGGCACCTACGAGCAGTACTTC
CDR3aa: CASAAFRGTYEQYF

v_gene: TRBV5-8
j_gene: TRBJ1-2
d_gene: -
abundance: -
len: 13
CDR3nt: TGTGCCAGCAGCTTGCATGCAGGGCGCGGCTACACCTTC
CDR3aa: CASSLHAGRGYTF

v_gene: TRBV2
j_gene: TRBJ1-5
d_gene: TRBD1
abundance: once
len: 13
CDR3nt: TGTGCCAGCAGTAGACAGGGTAAAGAGCCCCAGCATTTT
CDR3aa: CASSRQGKEPQHF

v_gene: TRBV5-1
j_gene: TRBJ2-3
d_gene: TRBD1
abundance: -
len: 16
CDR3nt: TGCGCCAGCAGCCCAGGTGGCACAGGGGGCACAGATACGCAGTATTTT
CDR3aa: CASSPGGTGGTDTQYF

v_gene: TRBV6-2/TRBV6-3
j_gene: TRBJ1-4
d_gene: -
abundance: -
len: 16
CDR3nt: TGTGCCAGCAGCCCTCCTAGATTATCAACTAATGAAAAACTGTTTTTT
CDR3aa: CASSPPRLSTNEKLFF

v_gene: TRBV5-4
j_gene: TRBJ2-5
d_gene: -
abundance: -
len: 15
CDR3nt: TGTGCCAGCAGCTTGATTCTAGACCCAAAAGAGACCCAGTACTTC
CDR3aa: CASSLILDPKETQYF

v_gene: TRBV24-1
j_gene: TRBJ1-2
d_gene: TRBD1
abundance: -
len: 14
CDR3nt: TGTGCCACCAGTGACACTGGACAGGGTTTTGGCTACACCTTC
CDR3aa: CATSDTGQGFGYTF

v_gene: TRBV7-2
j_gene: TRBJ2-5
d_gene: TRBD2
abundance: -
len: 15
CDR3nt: TGTGCCAGCAGCCCAAGACTAGCGGGGAAAGAGACCCAGTACTTC
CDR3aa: CASSPRLAGKETQYF

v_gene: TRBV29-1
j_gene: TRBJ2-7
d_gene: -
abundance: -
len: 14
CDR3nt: TGCAGCGCCGCCCGGGGGGCCTCTTCCTACGAGCAGTACTTC
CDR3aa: CSAARGASSYEQYF

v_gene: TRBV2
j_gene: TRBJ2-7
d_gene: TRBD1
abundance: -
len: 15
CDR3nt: TGTGCCAGCAGCACCCTCGGACAGGGGACCTACGAGCAGTACTTC
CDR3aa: CASSTLGQGTYEQYF

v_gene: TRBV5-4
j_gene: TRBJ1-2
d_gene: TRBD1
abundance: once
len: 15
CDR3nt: TGTGCCAGCAGCCCTCGGACAGGGTTTGACTATGGCTACACCTTC
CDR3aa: CASSPRTGFDYGYTF

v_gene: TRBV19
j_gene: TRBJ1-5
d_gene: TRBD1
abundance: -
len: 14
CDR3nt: TGTGCCAGTAGTTTGACAGGGGTAGACCAGCCCCAGCATTTT
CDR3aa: CASSLTGVDQPQHF

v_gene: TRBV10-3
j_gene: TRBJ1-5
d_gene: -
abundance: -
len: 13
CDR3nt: TGTGCCATCAGTGAGCCAGGGGTTCAGCCCCAGCATTTT
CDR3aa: CAISEPGVQPQHF